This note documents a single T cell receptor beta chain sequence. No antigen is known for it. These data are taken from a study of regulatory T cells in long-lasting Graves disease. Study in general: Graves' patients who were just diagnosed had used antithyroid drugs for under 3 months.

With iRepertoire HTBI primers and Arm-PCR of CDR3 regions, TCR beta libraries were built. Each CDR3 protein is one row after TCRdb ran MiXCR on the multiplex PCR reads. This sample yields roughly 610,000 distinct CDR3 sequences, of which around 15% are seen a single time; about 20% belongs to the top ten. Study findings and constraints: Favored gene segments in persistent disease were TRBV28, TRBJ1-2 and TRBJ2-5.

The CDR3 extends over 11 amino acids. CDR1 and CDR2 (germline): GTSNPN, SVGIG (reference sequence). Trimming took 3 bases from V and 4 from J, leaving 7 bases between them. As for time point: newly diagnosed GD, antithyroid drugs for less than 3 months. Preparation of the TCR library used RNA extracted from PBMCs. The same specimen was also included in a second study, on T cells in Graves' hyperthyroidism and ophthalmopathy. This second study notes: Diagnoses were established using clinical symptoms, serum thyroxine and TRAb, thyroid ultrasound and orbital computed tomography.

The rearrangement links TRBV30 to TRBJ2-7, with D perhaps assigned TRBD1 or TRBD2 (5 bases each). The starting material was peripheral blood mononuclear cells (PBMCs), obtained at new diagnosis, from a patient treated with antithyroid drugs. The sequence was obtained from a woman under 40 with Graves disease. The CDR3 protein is CAWRGVYEQYF. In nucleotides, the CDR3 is TGTGCCTGGAGGGGGGTGTACGAGCAGTACTTC.